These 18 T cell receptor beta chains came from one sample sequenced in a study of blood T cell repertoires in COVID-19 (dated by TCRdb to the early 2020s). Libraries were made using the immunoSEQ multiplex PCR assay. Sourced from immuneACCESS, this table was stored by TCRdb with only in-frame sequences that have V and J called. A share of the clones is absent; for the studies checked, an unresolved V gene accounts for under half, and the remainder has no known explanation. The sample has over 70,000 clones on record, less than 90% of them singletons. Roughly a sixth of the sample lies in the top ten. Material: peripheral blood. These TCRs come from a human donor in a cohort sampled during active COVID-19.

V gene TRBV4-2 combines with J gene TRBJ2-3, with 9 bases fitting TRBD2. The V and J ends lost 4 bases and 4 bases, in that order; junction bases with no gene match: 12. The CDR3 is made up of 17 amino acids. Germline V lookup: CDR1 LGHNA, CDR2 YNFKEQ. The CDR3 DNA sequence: TGTGCCAGCAGCCTTCTTCCTATAGCGGGAGAGGCAGATACGCAGTATTTT. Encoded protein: CASSLLPIAGEADTQYF.

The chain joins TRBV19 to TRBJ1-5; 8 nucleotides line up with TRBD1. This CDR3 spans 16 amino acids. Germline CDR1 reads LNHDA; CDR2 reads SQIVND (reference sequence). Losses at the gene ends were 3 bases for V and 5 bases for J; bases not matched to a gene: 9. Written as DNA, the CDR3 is TGTGCCAGTAGTATTAAGACAGGGGTCATTGATCAGCCCCAGCATTTT. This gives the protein CASSIKTGVIDQPQHF.

The CDR3 DNA reads as TGCGCCAGCAGCCAGGGGGGACTAGCGGGAGGTGGGACAGATACGCAGTATTTT. Amino acid sequence: CASSQGGLAGGGTDTQYF. The chain recombines TRBV5-1 with TRBJ2-3; TRBD2 matches at 15 bases. The CDR3 runs to 18 residues. Germline loops: CDR1 SGHRS, CDR2 YFSETQ. V was pared by 4 bases and J by 3 bases, with 9 bases of the junction left unmatched.

The CDR3 protein is CASSWGGLEAFF. CDR3 in DNA: TGTGCCAGCAGCTGGGGAGGGCTTGAAGCTTTCTTT. The V and J genes are TRBV7-2 and TRBJ1-1; D is uncertain. V was shortened by 4 bases and J by 7 bases, with 10 bases between the two germline ends. The V gene's germline CDR1 is SGHTA and CDR2 FQGNSA. This CDR3 has 12 amino acids.

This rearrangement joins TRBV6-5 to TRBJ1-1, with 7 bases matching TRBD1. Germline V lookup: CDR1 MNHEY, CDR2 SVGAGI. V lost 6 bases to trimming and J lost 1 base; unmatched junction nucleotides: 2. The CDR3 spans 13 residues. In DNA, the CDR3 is TGTGCCAGCAGGAGGGACAGGAACACTGAAGCTTTCTTT. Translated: CASRRDRNTEAFF.

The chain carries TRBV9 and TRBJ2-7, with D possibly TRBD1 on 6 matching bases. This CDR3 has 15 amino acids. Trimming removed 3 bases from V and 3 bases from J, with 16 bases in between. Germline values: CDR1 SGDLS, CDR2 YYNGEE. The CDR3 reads CASSERDTTVYEQYF. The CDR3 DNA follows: TGTGCCAGCAGCGAGAGGGACACTACTGTCTACGAGCAGTACTTC.

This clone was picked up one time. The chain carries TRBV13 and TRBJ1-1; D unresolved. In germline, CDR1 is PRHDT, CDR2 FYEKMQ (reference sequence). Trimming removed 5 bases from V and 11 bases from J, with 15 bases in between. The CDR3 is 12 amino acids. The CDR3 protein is CASSLPLSTAFF. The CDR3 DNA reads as TGTGCCAGCAGCCTCCCCTTGAGCACTGCTTTCTTT.

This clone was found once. In DNA form, the CDR3 reads TGTGCCAGCAGCTTAGTTGCTAGCGGGAGTAGCGAGCAGTACTTC. This gives the protein CASSLVASGSSEQYF. The chain links TRBV7-8 to TRBJ2-7; 10 bases are a match to TRBD2. The germline CDR1 and CDR2 sequences are SGHVS and FQNEAQ. V dropped 1 base and J dropped 6; count of bases not matched to a gene: 6. The CDR3 length is 15 residues.

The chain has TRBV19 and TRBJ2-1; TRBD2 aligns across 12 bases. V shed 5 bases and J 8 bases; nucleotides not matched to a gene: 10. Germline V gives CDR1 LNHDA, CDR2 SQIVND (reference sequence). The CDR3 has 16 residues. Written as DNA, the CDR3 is TGTGCCAGTAGTTTTCCGACTAGCGGGAGTTCCGATGAGCAGTTCTTC. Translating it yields CASSFPTSGSSDEQFF.

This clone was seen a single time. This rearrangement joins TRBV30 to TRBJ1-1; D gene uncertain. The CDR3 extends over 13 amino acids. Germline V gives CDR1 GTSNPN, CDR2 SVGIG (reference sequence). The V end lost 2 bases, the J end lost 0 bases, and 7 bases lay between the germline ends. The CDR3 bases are TGTGCCTGGAGTCTCGTGTTGAACACTGAAGCTTTCTTT. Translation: CAWSLVLNTEAFF.

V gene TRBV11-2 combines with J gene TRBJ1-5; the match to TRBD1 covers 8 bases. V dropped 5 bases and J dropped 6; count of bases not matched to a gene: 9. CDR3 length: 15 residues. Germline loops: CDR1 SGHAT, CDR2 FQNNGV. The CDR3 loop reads CASSRGQGMAQPQHF. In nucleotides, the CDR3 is TGTGCCAGCAGCCGCGGACAGGGAATGGCTCAGCCCCAGCATTTT. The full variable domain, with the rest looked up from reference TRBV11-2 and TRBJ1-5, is EAGVAQSPRYKIIEKRQSVAFWCNPISGHATLYWYQQILGQGPKLLIQFQNNGVVDDSQLPKDRFSAERLKGVDSTLKIQPAKLEDSAVYLCASSRGQGMAQPQHFGDGTRLSIL.

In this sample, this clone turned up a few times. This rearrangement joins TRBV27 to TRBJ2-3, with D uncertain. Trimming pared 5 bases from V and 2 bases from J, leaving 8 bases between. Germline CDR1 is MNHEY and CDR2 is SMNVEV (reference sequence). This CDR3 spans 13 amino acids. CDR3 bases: TGTGCCAGCAGTGGCTTTATCACAGATACGCAGTATTTT. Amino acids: CASSGFITDTQYF.

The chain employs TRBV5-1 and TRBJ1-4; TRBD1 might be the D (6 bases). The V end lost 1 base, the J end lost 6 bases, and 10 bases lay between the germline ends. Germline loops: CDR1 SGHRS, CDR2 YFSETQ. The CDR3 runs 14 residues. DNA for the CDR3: TGCGCCAGCAGCTTGTGGGGGCGCGATGAAAAACTGTTTTTT. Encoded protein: CASSLWGRDEKLFF.

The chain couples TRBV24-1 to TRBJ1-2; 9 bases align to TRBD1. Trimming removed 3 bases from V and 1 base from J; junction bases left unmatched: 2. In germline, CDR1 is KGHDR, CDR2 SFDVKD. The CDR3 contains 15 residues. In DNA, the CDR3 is TGTGCCACCAGTGATGGGACAGGGATTAACTATGGCTACACCTTC. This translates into CATSDGTGINYGYTF.

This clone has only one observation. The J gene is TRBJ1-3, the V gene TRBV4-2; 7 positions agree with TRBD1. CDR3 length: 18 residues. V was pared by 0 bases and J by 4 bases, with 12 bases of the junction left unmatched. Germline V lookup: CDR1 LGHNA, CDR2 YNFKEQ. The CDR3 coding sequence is TGTGCCAGCAGCCAAGAGTTAGTCAGGGGGGTTGCAGGAAACACCATATATTTT. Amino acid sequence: CASSQELVRGVAGNTIYF.

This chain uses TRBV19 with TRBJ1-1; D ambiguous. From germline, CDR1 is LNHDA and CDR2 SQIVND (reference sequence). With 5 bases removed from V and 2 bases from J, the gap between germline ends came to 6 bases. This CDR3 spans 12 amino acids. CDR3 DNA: TGTGCCAGTAGTTTCACAAACACTGAAGCTTTCTTT. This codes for CASSFTNTEAFF.

The CDR3 protein is CASSLGQGGMTQYF. In DNA form, the CDR3 reads TGCGCCAGCAGCCTTGGACAGGGGGGCATGACGCAGTATTTT. The chain is built from TRBV5-1 and TRBJ2-3; 10 bases line up with TRBD1. V lost 4 bases to trimming and J lost 9 bases; unmatched junction nucleotides: 8. Germline values: CDR1 SGHRS, CDR2 YFSETQ. This CDR3 spans 14 amino acids.

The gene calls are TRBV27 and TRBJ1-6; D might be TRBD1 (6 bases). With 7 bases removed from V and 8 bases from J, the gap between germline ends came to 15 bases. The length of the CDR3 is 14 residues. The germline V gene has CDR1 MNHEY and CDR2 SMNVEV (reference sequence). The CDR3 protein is CASTHPWTDSPLHF. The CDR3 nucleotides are TGTGCCAGCACCCACCCTTGGACAGATTCACCCCTCCACTTT.